The TCR beta chain under discussion was sequenced for a study of patients and donors after allogeneic stem cell transplantation. Germline CDR1 and CDR2: SNHLY and FYNNEI. Trimming removed 6 bases from V and 4 bases from J, with 7 bases in between. CDR3 length equals 13 residues. TCRdb independently ran MiXCR on the RT-PCR reads; one entry per CDR3 protein. The sample consists of roughly 41,000 distinct CDR3 sequences, about 30% of them appearing once. The sample holds many counts of this clonotype. The source material was blood, either unsorted or a sorted T cell fraction (not recorded which). V gene TRBV2 combines with J gene TRBJ1-6, with D unclear. This TCR came from a human donor who was either an allogeneic HSCT recipient or a stem cell or donor lymphocyte infusion donor (not recorded which). It is not recorded whose cells these are; they may come from a transplant donor. CDR3: CASRRNYNSPLHF. The CDR3 nucleotides read TGTGCCAGCAGACGGAATTATAATTCACCCCTCCACTTT. Drawing the rest from reference TRBV2 and TRBJ1-6, the complete variable domain is EPEVTQTPSHQVTQMGQEVILRCVPISNHLYFYWYRQILGQKVEFLVSFYNNEISEKSEIFDDQFSVERPDGSNFTLKIRSTKLEDSAMYFCASRRNYNSPLHFGNGTRLTVT.